The rows below give T cell receptor beta chains drawn from one sample of a study of blood T cell repertoires in COVID-19. The data were produced by immunoSEQ multiplex PCR, yet TCRdb's version contains in-frame clones alone and is incomplete. This sample has roughly 35,000 clones; around 80% occur once, and the top ten carry roughly 17%. Sample: peripheral blood. The receptors derive from a man between 65 and 85 years old with acute or convalescent COVID-19. The CDR3 runs from the conserved cysteine through the conserved F or W. A D gene is named only where the DNA matches it firmly. Clone size is stated in some rows and not others, as once, few, many or a class when expanded.

d_call | clone_size | j_call | v_call | cdr3_nt | cdr3_aa
TRBD1 | . | TRBJ1-4 | TRBV30 | TGTGCCTGGAGTCCCGAGACAGGGAGTGGGGTTAATGAAAAACTGTTTTTT | CAWSPETGSGVNEKLFF
. | . | TRBJ1-4 | TRBV18 | TGTGCCACTCGAGGGGGAAGAGGAACTAATGAAAAACTGTTTTTT | CATRGGRGTNEKLFF
TRBD2 | . | TRBJ2-3 | TRBV19 | TGTGCCAGTAGTATTATCCCACTAGCGGGGGGGCGAGATACGCAGTATTTT | CASSIIPLAGGRDTQYF
TRBD2 | . | TRBJ2-2 | TRBV4-3 | TGCGCCAGCAGCCAAGGCTCTAGCGGGGGGTCCTTAAACACCGGGGAGCTGTTTTTT | CASSQGSSGGSLNTGELFF
TRBD1 | once | TRBJ2-3 | TRBV7-9 | TGTGCCAGCAGCGCCCCACCGGGACAGGGAGTCCCGAGCACAGATACGCAGTATTTT | CASSAPPGQGVPSTDTQYF
. | . | TRBJ1-2 | TRBV6-6 | TGTGCCAGCAGTCCCCCCCCAGTTTTATATGGCTACACCTTC | CASSPPPVLYGYTF
TRBD2 | . | TRBJ2-1 | TRBV24-1 | TGTGCCACCAGCGACAAGGTAGGACTAGCAGTCCATGAGCAGTTCTTC | CATSDKVGLAVHEQFF
. | . | TRBJ1-4 | TRBV19 | TGTGCCAGTAGTATTCCGAGGGCAACTAATGAAAAACTGTTTTTT | CASSIPRATNEKLFF
. | few | TRBJ2-4 | TRBV12-1 | TGTGCCAGCAGCTTTGCTAGGGACACTAAAAACATTCAGTACTTC | CASSFARDTKNIQYF
TRBD2 | . | TRBJ2-1 | TRBV18 | TGTGCCAGCTCGCCGGGGGGGAGGAACCTCTACAATGAGCAGTTCTTC | CASSPGGRNLYNEQFF
TRBD1 | few | TRBJ1-2 | TRBV5-1 | TGCGCCAGCAGCACCGGAACGCCCAGGGGGAATTATGGCTACACCTTC | CASSTGTPRGNYGYTF
. | . | TRBJ2-1 | TRBV4-3 | TGCGCCAGCAGCCTCGAGACCCCCGCTAGCTCCTACAATGAGCAGTTCTTC | CASSLETPASSYNEQFF
. | once | TRBJ1-5 | TRBV7-9 | TGTGCCAGCAGCTTCTCTAATAGCAATCAGCCCCAGCATTTT | CASSFSNSNQPQHF
. | . | TRBJ2-7 | TRBV5-1 | TGCGCCAGCAGCGTAAACCAGGGCCTCTCCTACGAGCAGTACTTC | CASSVNQGLSYEQYF
. | few | TRBJ2-5 | TRBV4-1 | TGCGCCAGCAGCCATATTTGGGACTCCTATAGTTCCCAGTACTTC | CASSHIWDSYSSQYF
. | . | TRBJ1-2 | TRBV3-1/TRBV3-2 | TGTGCCAGCAGCGCAAGTCGGAACTATGGCTACACCTTC | CASSASRNYGYTF
TRBD1 | . | TRBJ2-1 | TRBV6-5 | TGTGCCAGCAGCCTAGATGGACAGGGCTTTGAGCAGTTCTTC | CASSLDGQGFEQFF
. | . | TRBJ2-5 | TRBV18 | TGTGCCAGCTCACCACCGGAGTCGCAAGAGACCCAGTACTTC | CASSPPESQETQYF
TRBD1 | . | TRBJ2-7 | TRBV18 | TGTGCCAGCTCAATAGAACAGGGGCGTTACGAGCAGTACTTC | CASSIEQGRYEQYF
TRBD1 | . | TRBJ1-6 | TRBV3-1/TRBV3-2 | TGTGCCAGCAGCCCTTCTCGGGACAGGGGAAATTCACCCCTCCACTTT | CASSPSRDRGNSPLHF
. | . | TRBJ2-3 | TRBV10-1 | TGCGCCAGCAGTGACTTCGTAGCGGAGAGCCGCGATACGCAGTATTTT | CASSDFVAESRDTQYF
TRBD2 | . | TRBJ2-7 | TRBV19 | TGTGCCAGTACCCCCTCTCGACTAGCGGGAGCCAACGAGCAGTACTTC | CASTPSRLAGANEQYF
. | . | TRBJ2-6 | TRBV4-3 | TGCGCCAGCAGCCATGTACTAGGGCCCTTTTCTGGGGCCAACGTCCTGACTTTC | CASSHVLGPFSGANVLTF
TRBD1 | . | TRBJ2-1 | TRBV4-1 | TGCGCCAGCAGCCAAGATTGGACAGGAGCCTACAATGAGCAGTTCTTC | CASSQDWTGAYNEQFF
TRBD2 | . | TRBJ2-1 | TRBV5-4 | TGTGCCAGCAGCCCTGTAGCGGGAGGGCCGTACGTTGAGCAGTTCTTC | CASSPVAGGPYVEQFF